These 7 T cell receptor beta chains came from one sample sequenced in a study of T-cell reconstitution after alpha-beta-depleted transplantation in children listed by TCRdb under 2016. Library preparation employed PCR. Reads for this sample came from an Illumina HiSeq 2500. To normalize quantification of the TCRbeta repertoire, the TCR libraries were built with molecular barcoding that relied on unique molecular identifiers. TCRdb ran its own pipeline on the public reads, namely fastp trimming at Q25 and MiXCR clone calling, and kept in-frame beta chains. One record per CDR3 amino acid sequence lists the most common genes and DNA. The sample has 200,000 to 250,000 distinct CDR3 sequences on record, roughly 9% of them singletons. In total, the top ten clones hold around 6.2% of the sample. Material: PBMCs from the stem cell graft donor, obtained from the stem cell graft. The origin of the receptors is a human donor who donated a stem cell graft to a child with acute lymphoblastic leukemia.

This rearrangement joins TRBV5-1 to TRBJ2-6, with 11 bases aligning to TRBD2. The germline V gene has CDR1 SGHRS and CDR2 YFSETQ. The CDR3 is made up of 19 amino acids. Trimming took 0 bases from V and 0 from J; bases not matched to a gene: 5. This CDR3 is CASSLELAGGFSGANVLTF. In nucleotides, the CDR3 is TGCGCCAGCAGCTTGGAGCTAGCGGGGGGCTTCTCTGGGGCCAACGTCCTGACTTTC.

The J gene is TRBJ2-5, the V gene TRBV3-1; 7 bases align to TRBD1. Trimming at V came to 7 bases and at J to 5 bases, leaving 10 bases not matched to a gene. The germline gives CDR1 LGHDT, CDR2 YNNKEL (reference sequence). The CDR3 length is 14 residues. DNA for the CDR3: TGTGCCAGCATTCGACAGGGACAAGGGGAGACCCAGTACTTC. This codes for CASIRQGQGETQYF.

This clonotype turned up a few times. V is TRBV5-1 and J is TRBJ1-1; D possibly corresponds to TRBD1 (6 bases). The germline V gene has CDR1 SGHRS and CDR2 YFSETQ. Trimming shortened V by 4 bases and J by 5 bases, and 15 bases separated the two germline ends. The CDR3 loop spans 14 amino acids. The CDR3 reads CASSPLTGATEAFF. As DNA, the CDR3 is TGCGCCAGCAGCCCGTTGACGGGGGCGACTGAAGCTTTCTTT.

A few counts support this clonotype. The chain recombines TRBV10-3 with TRBJ2-1, with a tentative D call TRBD2 (7 bases). The CDR3 is 16 amino acids. Trimming shortened V by 0 bases and J by 2 bases, and 11 bases separated the two germline ends. The germline V gene encodes CDR1 ENHRY and CDR2 SYGVKD. CDR3 loop: CAISESTGGPYNEQFF. In DNA, the CDR3 is TGTGCCATCAGTGAGTCGACCGGGGGGCCCTACAATGAGCAGTTCTTC.

There are many counts of this clonotype. CDR3 region: CASSWRDPYEQYF. CDR3 DNA sequence: TGCGCCAGCAGCTGGAGAGACCCCTACGAGCAGTACTTC. The chain uses TRBV5-1 and TRBJ2-7; no definite D call. With 3 bases removed from V and 2 bases from J, the gap between germline ends came to 9 bases. Germline CDR1 SGHRS, CDR2 YFSETQ. This CDR3 is built from 13 residues. The full variable domain, in which reference TRBV5-1 and TRBJ2-7 provide the parts outside the CDR3, is KAGVTQTPRYLIKTRGQQVTLSCSPISGHRSVSWYQQTPGQGLQFLFEYFSETQRNKGNFPGRFSGRQFSNSRSEMNVSTLELGDSALYLCASSWRDPYEQYFGPGTRLTVT.

This clonotype was recorded many times. The chain carries TRBV20-1 and TRBJ1-5; possibly TRBD1 for D (5 bases). The length of the CDR3 is 13 residues. Looked up from germline, CDR1 is DFQATT and CDR2 is SNEGSKA (reference sequence). V lost 6 bases and J lost 4, with 13 bases in between. The CDR3 DNA reads as TGCAGTGCCCAACGGGGGGGGAATCAGCCCCAGCATTTT. It specifies CSAQRGGNQPQHF.

This clonotype turned up a few times. The chain uses TRBV3-1 and TRBJ2-5, with D possibly being TRBD2 (6 bases). Per germline, CDR1 LGHDT and CDR2 YNNKEL (reference sequence). CDR3 length equals 13 residues. V was pared by 1 base and J by 5 bases, with 8 bases between. The CDR3 is CASSQVRGETQYF. The CDR3 nucleotides are TGTGCCAGCAGCCAAGTCCGGGGGGAGACCCAGTACTTC.